This T cell receptor (beta chain) originates from a study of blood T cell repertoires in COVID-19. Study-level information: Collection of acute and convalescent COVID-19 samples took place in the United States, Italy and Spain. Nucleic acid was either cDNA or gDNA, and it came from T cells, B-cell-depleted T cells, or PBMCs.

As originally analysed: Amplification from reference gene primers served as the basis for estimated nucleated cell counts. The repertoire was sequenced with immunoSEQ multiplex PCR; TCRdb's copy has only in-frame clones and lacks some. Clonal size and the V and J genes are those of that table, whereas D and trimming came from the DNA. The sample consists of some 150,000 clones, 84% of them appearing once. CDR3 length: 16 residues. The ends lost 4 bases at V and 6 bases at J; junction bases unmatched: 9. Germline CDR1 is SGHAT and CDR2 is FQNNGV. The receptor's source is a woman aged 80 or over in a cohort sampled during active or convalescent COVID-19. The sequencing sample was made of peripheral blood. The rearrangement uses TRBV11-2 and TRBJ2-1; 10 bases agree with TRBD1. Written as DNA, the CDR3 is TGTGCCAGCAGCTCTATCGGGACAGGGGCTATCAATGAGCAGTTCTTC. Protein: CASSSIGTGAINEQFF. Drawing the rest from reference TRBV11-2 and TRBJ2-1, the complete variable domain is EAGVAQSPRYKIIEKRQSVAFWCNPISGHATLYWYQQILGQGPKLLIQFQNNGVVDDSQLPKDRFSAERLKGVDSTLKIQPAKLEDSAVYLCASSSIGTGAINEQFFGPGTRLTVL.